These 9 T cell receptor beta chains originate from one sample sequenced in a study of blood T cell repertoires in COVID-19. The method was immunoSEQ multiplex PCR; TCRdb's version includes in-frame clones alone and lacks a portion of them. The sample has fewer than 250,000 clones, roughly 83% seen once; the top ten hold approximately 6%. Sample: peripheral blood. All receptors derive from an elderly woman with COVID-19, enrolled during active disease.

Here the CDR3 reads CASSLSSPLNQPQHF. CDR3 DNA: TGTGCCAGCAGTTTAAGTAGTCCGCTCAATCAGCCCCAGCATTTT. This chain links TRBV28 with TRBJ1-5; no clear D gene. The CDR3 runs to 15 residues. The germline V and J ends were trimmed by 2 bases and 3 bases, with 11 bases remaining between them. In germline, CDR1 is MDHEN, CDR2 SYDVKM.

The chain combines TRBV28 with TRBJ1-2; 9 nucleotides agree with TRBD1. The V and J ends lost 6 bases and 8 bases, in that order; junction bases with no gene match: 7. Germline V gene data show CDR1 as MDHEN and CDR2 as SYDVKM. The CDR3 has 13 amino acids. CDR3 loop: CASSTGGFRGYTF. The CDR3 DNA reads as TGTGCCAGCAGCACAGGGGGCTTTAGGGGCTACACCTTC.

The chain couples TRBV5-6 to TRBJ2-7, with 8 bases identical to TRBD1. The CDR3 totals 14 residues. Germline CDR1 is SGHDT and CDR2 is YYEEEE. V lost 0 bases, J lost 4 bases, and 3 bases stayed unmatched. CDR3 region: CASSLGTGGYEQYF. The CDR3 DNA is TGTGCCAGCAGCTTGGGTACAGGGGGTTACGAGCAGTACTTC.

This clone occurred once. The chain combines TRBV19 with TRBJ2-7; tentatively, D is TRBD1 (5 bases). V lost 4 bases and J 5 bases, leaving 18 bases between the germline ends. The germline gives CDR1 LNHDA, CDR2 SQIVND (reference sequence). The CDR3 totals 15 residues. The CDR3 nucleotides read TGTGCCAGTAGTAAGTCGTTGCCAGGGCTCGACGAGCAGTACTTC. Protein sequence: CASSKSLPGLDEQYF.

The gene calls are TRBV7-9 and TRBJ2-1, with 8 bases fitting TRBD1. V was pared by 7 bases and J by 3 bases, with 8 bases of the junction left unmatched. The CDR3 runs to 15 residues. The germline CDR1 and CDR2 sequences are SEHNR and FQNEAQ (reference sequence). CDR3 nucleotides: TGTGCCAGCATCTTGCTGGGGACAGGCTACAATGAGCAGTTCTTC. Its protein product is CASILLGTGYNEQFF. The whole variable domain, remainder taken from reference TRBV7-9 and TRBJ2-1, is DTGVSQNPRHKITKRGQNVTFRCDPISEHNRLYWYRQTLGQGPEFLTYFQNEAQLEKSRLLSDRFSAERPKGSFSTLEIQRTEQGDSAMYLCASILLGTGYNEQFFGPGTRLTVL.

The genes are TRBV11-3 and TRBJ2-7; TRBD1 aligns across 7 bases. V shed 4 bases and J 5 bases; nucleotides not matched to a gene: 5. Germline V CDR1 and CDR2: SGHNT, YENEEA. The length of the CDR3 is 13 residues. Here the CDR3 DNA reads TGTGCCAGCAGCTCGACAGGGTCCCACGAGCAGTACTTC. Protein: CASSSTGSHEQYF.

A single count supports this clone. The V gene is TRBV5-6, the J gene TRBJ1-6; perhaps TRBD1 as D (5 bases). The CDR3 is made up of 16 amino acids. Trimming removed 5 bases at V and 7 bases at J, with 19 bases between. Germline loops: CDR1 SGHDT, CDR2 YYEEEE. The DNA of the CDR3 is TGTGCCAGCAGACGCCGCGGGGGGTCCTCGAATTCACCCCTCCACTTT. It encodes CASRRRGGSSNSPLHF.

The CDR3 DNA reads as TGTGCCAGCAGTTTAGGGGTACAGGGAAATCAGCCCCAGCATTTT. This sequence encodes CASSLGVQGNQPQHF. The V gene is TRBV28, the J gene TRBJ1-5, with D possibly TRBD1 on 6 matching bases. Germline CDR1 and CDR2: MDHEN and SYDVKM. This CDR3 is 15 amino acids long. Between the trimmed V and J ends, which lost 2 bases and 4 bases, there was a span of 12 bases.

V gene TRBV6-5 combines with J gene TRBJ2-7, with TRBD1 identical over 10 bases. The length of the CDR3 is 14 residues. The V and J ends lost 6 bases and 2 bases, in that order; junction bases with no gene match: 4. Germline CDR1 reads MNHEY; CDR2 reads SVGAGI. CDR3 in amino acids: CASRTGGDPYEQYV. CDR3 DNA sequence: TGTGCCAGCAGGACAGGGGGCGACCCCTACGAGCAGTACGTC.